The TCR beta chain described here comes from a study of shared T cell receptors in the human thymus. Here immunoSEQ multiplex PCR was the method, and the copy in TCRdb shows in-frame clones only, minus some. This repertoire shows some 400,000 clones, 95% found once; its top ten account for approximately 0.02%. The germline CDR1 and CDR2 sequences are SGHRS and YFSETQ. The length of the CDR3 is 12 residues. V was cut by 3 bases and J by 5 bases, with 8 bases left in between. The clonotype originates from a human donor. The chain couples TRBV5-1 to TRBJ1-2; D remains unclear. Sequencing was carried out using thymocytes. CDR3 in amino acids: CASSWAFYGYTF. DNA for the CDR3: TGCGCCAGCAGCTGGGCATTTTATGGCTACACCTTC.